These T cell receptor beta chains were read from a single sample in a study of siplizumab effects on memory and regulatory T cells. Libraries were prepared by immunoSEQ multiplex PCR; TCRdb keeps only in-frame clonotypes and omits some of them. The profile covers about 99,000 clones, with 93% appearing a single time and 0.6% to 0.7% taken by the ten largest. The specimen was Tregs sorted from blood. The receptors come from a human donor in good health. Both conserved end residues are part of each CDR3. Each record gives: CDR3 length, J gene, clone size, D gene, V gene, CDR3 DNA, CDR3 protein. D genes are given only for firm matches. Not every row has a clone size; where given, it reads once, few, many or a size class.

>13|TRBJ2-7|NA|NA|TRBV2
TGTGCCAGCAGTCCAACAGGGTTTGGCGAGCAGTACTTC
CASSPTGFGEQYF
>11|TRBJ2-1|NA|NA|TRBV25-1
TGTGCCAGCAGTGAAGGGTATGAGCAGTTCTTC
CASSEGYEQFF
>12|TRBJ1-3|NA|NA|TRBV7-8
TGTGCCAGCAGCTCGGCTGGAAACACCATATATTTT
CASSSAGNTIYF
>14|TRBJ2-7|few|NA|TRBV4-1
TGCGCCAGCAGCCAAGATGACCCCGCCTACGAGCAGTACTTC
CASSQDDPAYEQYF
>12|TRBJ1-1|NA|NA|TRBV29-1
TGCAGCCCATCTGGGGGCGGGACACAAGCTTTCTTT
CSPSGGGTQAFF
>15|TRBJ1-1|NA|TRBD1|TRBV5-4
TGTGCCAGCAGCCCAACGGACAGGATGAGGACTGAAGCTTTCTTT
CASSPTDRMRTEAFF
>13|TRBJ2-3|NA|NA|TRBV5-6
TGTGCCAGCACCTCGTCGATCCCAGATACGCAGTATTTT
CASTSSIPDTQYF
>15|TRBJ2-7|NA|TRBD2|TRBV7-8
TGTGCCAGCAGCTCCCGACGGGGGGGCGGTTACGAGCAGTACTTC
CASSSRRGGGYEQYF
>9|TRBJ2-7|NA|NA|TRBV10-3
TGTGGCGAGTCCTACGAGCAGTACTTC
CGESYEQYF
>18|TRBJ2-3|NA|NA|TRBV15
TGTGCCACCAGCACTGGGAGGAAGGGCGGGTATAGCACAGATACGCAGTATTTT
CATSTGRKGGYSTDTQYF
>14|TRBJ1-5|once|NA|TRBV5-1
TGCGCCAGCAGCTTAGGGGGAGCAGATCAGCCCCAGCATTTT
CASSLGGADQPQHF
>15|TRBJ2-5|once|TRBD1|TRBV5-1
TGCGCCAGCAGCTCAACCGGGACAGGGGCAGAGACCCAGTACTTC
CASSSTGTGAETQYF
>16|TRBJ1-5|NA|TRBD1|TRBV6-5
TGTGCCAGCAGTTCCACCAGGGACAGGGACAATCAGCCCCAGCATTTT
CASSSTRDRDNQPQHF
>14|TRBJ1-2|NA|NA|TRBV6-1
TGTGCCAGCAGGAAAAGGGGGGTTGACTATGGCTACACCTTC
CASRKRGVDYGYTF
>15|TRBJ1-1|NA|NA|TRBV2
TGTGCCAGCAGTGAAGTTAGCAGCGGGAACACTGAAGCTTTCTTT
CASSEVSSGNTEAFF
>12|TRBJ1-1|NA|NA|TRBV6-5
TGTGCCAGCACTATATCGTACACTGAAGCTTTCTTT
CASTISYTEAFF
>15|TRBJ1-3|NA|NA|TRBV19
TGTGCCAGTAGTATCCGGGTAGGCTCTGGAAACACCATATATTTT
CASSIRVGSGNTIYF
>15|TRBJ2-7|NA|TRBD1|TRBV6-6
TGTGCCAGCAGTTACTCGAGACAGGGGGCGCGCGAGCAGTACTTC
CASSYSRQGAREQYF
>14|TRBJ2-5|NA|TRBD2|TRBV5-1
TGCGCCAGCAGCTTTGGCGGGAGGGGAGAGACCCAGTACTTC
CASSFGGRGETQYF
>17|TRBJ2-3|NA|TRBD2|TRBV5-1
TGCGCCAGCAGCCTTACTTTTAGCGGGAGGGGCACAGATACGCAGTATTTT
CASSLTFSGRGTDTQYF
>15|TRBJ1-1|once|TRBD1|TRBV7-3
TGTGCCAGCAGTTTGGGGACAGGAGAAAACACTGAAGCTTTCTTT
CASSLGTGENTEAFF
>13|TRBJ1-6|few|NA|TRBV5-4
TGTGCCAGCAGCTTTACCCTCGGGACACCCCTCCACTTT
CASSFTLGTPLHF
>11|TRBJ1-5|NA|NA|TRBV29-1
TGCAGCGTTGATGGCAATCAGCCCCAGCATTTT
CSVDGNQPQHF
>14|TRBJ1-1|NA|NA|TRBV19
TGTGCCAGTAGTTACGTTTGGACGAACACTGAAGCTTTCTTT
CASSYVWTNTEAFF
>13|TRBJ2-5|NA|TRBD2|TRBV9
TGTGCCAGCAGCCCCCGGGGGGGCGAGACCCAGTACTTC
CASSPRGGETQYF
>11|TRBJ1-2|NA|NA|TRBV6-5
TGTGCCAGCCTGGGAGTTTATGGCTACACCTTC
CASLGVYGYTF
>14|TRBJ1-5|NA|TRBD1|TRBV6-1
TGTGCCAGCAGGGCCGGGACAGGGGGTCAGCCCCAGCATTTT
CASRAGTGGQPQHF
>15|TRBJ2-2|NA|TRBD1|TRBV18
TGTGCCAGCTCACGAGGACAGGAAAAGACCGGGGAGCTGTTTTTT
CASSRGQEKTGELFF
>16|TRBJ1-1|NA|TRBD1|TRBV6-6
TGTGCCAGCAGAGAGATCGTACAGGGGGGGAACACTGAAGCTTTCTTT
CASREIVQGGNTEAFF
>14|TRBJ1-2|NA|NA|TRBV14
TGTGCCAGCAGCCGAGGACCCATTAACTATGGCTACACCTTC
CASSRGPINYGYTF
>13|TRBJ1-2|few|TRBD1|TRBV7-9
TGTGCCAGCACCGACAGGGGTTTAGATGGCTACACCTTC
CASTDRGLDGYTF
>19|TRBJ2-4|NA|NA|TRBV4-2
TGTGCCAGCAGCCAAGAAGCCGTGCGCCCAGGAAGCGCCAAAAACATTCAGTACTTC
CASSQEAVRPGSAKNIQYF
>15|TRBJ1-5|NA|TRBD1|TRBV6-4
TGTGCCAGCAGTGGGGACAGGGGGCCCAATCAGCCCCAGCATTTT
CASSGDRGPNQPQHF
>15|TRBJ1-3|NA|NA|TRBV5-4
TGTGCCAGCAGCTTGGCCCCGATCTCTGGAAACACCATATATTTT
CASSLAPISGNTIYF
>14|TRBJ2-1|NA|TRBD2|TRBV5-1
TGCGCCAGCAGCTTGGCCCTTACTAGCGATGAGCAGTTCTTC
CASSLALTSDEQFF
>13|TRBJ2-3|once|NA|TRBV27
TGTGCCAGCAGGCCGACAATCACAGATACGCAGTATTTT
CASRPTITDTQYF
>13|TRBJ1-5|NA|NA|TRBV18
TGTGCCAGCTCACGACAGCAGAATCAGCCCCAGCATTTT
CASSRQQNQPQHF
>15|TRBJ2-5|NA|TRBD1|TRBV5-4
TGTGCCAGCAGCCCCCGACAGGGATTCCAAGAGACCCAGTACTTC
CASSPRQGFQETQYF
>14|TRBJ2-5|NA|NA|TRBV2
TGTGCCAGCAGTGACCCGATCGTGGTCGAGACCCAGTACTTC
CASSDPIVVETQYF
>12|TRBJ1-2|NA|NA|TRBV5-1
TGTGCCAGCAGCTTGACAGGCTCTGGCTACACCTTC
CASSLTGSGYTF
>17|TRBJ2-2|NA|NA|TRBV7-9
TGTGCCAGCAGCTTGAGAACCCGGAGTCCGAGCACCGGGGAGCTGTTTTTT
CASSLRTRSPSTGELFF
>16|TRBJ2-1|NA|NA|TRBV2
TGTGCCAGCAAGGCGACTCTGGCGGGGATTTACAATGAGCAGTTCTTC
CASKATLAGIYNEQFF
>14|TRBJ2-7|NA|NA|TRBV7-9
TGTGCCAGCAGCTTCACCTTTGGGAGCTACGAGCAGTACTTC
CASSFTFGSYEQYF
>12|TRBJ1-1|NA|NA|TRBV10-3
TGTGCCATCAGGGGATCGGGCGACCGTCGCCTTTTT
CAIRGSGDRRLF
>16|TRBJ2-1|NA|NA|TRBV11-1
TGTGCCAGCAGCCGAGACCCAGGCAGGGCCTACAATGAGCAGTTCTTC
CASSRDPGRAYNEQFF
>13|TRBJ1-1|NA|NA|TRBV2
TGTGCCAGCATGGCCCAGGGTCGGACTGAAGCTTTCTTT
CASMAQGRTEAFF
>14|TRBJ2-7|once|TRBD2|TRBV5-6
TGTGCCAGCAGCTTGCTAGCGGGAGGGTACGAGCAGTACTTC
CASSLLAGGYEQYF
>14|TRBJ1-4|NA|NA|TRBV7-9
TGTGCCAGCACCCCTGGGCTGTTGGGGGAAAAACTGTTTTTT
CASTPGLLGEKLFF
>15|TRBJ1-3|NA|NA|TRBV5-8
TGTGCCAGCAGCTGGGAGCCCGGTCCTGGAAACACCATATATTTT
CASSWEPGPGNTIYF
>14|TRBJ1-2|NA|NA|TRBV9
TGTGCCAGCAGCGTAGGACAGTCTAACTATGGCTACACCTTC
CASSVGQSNYGYTF